A single sample is the source of the 24 T cell receptor beta chains below, sequenced in a study of shared clonotypes between healthy human individuals. The table came from immunoSEQ multiplex PCR; TCRdb's copy has only in-frame clones and leaves some out. The data contain about 680,000 clones, around 72% of them singletons. The sequenced sample consisted of memory CD4+ T cells sorted from blood. As for subset: CD45RA-negative fraction. The receptor source for this set is a woman aged 25 to 39 in good health.

V gene TRBV4-1 combines with J gene TRBJ1-1; 7 bases fit TRBD1. V was pared by 4 bases and J by 0 bases, with 17 bases of the junction left unmatched. The CDR3 totals 19 residues. Germline CDR1 and CDR2: MGHRA and YSYEKL. The CDR3 is CASSPGGLRGTTMNTEAFF. The CDR3 nucleotides are TGCGCCAGCAGCCCAGGGGGTTTGCGCGGGACAACGATGAACACTGAAGCTTTCTTT.

V and J are TRBV7-6 and TRBJ1-1, with D possibly matching TRBD1 (6 bases). In germline, CDR1 is SGHVS, CDR2 FNYEAQ. This CDR3 has 14 amino acids. The ends were cut back, 2 bases at V and 3 bases at J, with 10 bases in the middle. CDR3 bases: TGTGCCAGCAGCTTAAAGGGGGGGGACACTGAAGCTTTCTTT. It is translated as CASSLKGGDTEAFF. Looking up the rest from reference TRBV7-6 and TRBJ1-1 gives the full variable domain: GAGVSQSPRYKVTKRGQDVALRCDPISGHVSLYWYRQALGQGPEFLTYFNYEAQQDKSGLPNDRFSAERPEGSISTLTIQRTEQRDSAMYRCASSLKGGDTEAFFGQGTRLTVV.

This rearrangement joins TRBV5-4 to TRBJ1-2; the D is unclear. The CDR3 contains 13 residues. V lost 0 bases to trimming and J lost 7 bases, with 10 bases between them. From germline, CDR1 is SGHNT and CDR2 YYREEE (reference sequence). Here the CDR3 DNA reads TGTGCCAGCAGCTTGGGCTCAAGGACTGGCTACACCTTC. It encodes CASSLGSRTGYTF.

This clone occurred a few times. This sequence joins TRBV18 and TRBJ2-1; D is unresolved. CDR1 is KGHSH and CDR2 is LQKENI in the germline V gene. Trimming shortened V by 4 bases and J by 5 bases, and 9 bases separated the two germline ends. The CDR3 covers 13 residues. In DNA, the CDR3 is TGTGCCAGCTCACTCTGGACGGACAATGAGCAGTTCTTC. It encodes CASSLWTDNEQFF.

The chain links TRBV27 to TRBJ2-2; tentatively, D is TRBD1 (5 bases). The V gene's germline CDR1 is MNHEY and CDR2 SMNVEV (reference sequence). The CDR3 runs to 15 residues. Trimming stripped 3 bases from V and 3 bases from J, with 11 bases between. Here the CDR3 reads CASSLRTSDTGELFF. CDR3 DNA: TGTGCCAGCAGTTTGAGGACATCGGACACCGGGGAGCTGTTTTTT.

On this clone: This sequence may be a read error, since a much larger clone differs from it by one base. Other nucleotide sequences from this sample produce the same CDR3. This chain links TRBV2 with TRBJ2-7, with D possibly being TRBD1 or TRBD2 (5 bases each). V lost 6 bases, J lost 3 bases, and 9 bases lay in between. Germline V gene lookup returns CDR1 SNHLY and CDR2 FYNNEI. The CDR3 spans 12 residues. The CDR3 DNA follows: TGTGCCAGCAGCCGGGACGGCTACGAGCAGTACTTC. Its protein is CASSRDGYEQYF.

The rearrangement uses TRBV11-3 and TRBJ2-1; D gene ambiguous. V shed 5 bases and J shed 9 bases, with 11 bases lying between them. This CDR3 has 12 residues. CDR1 is SGHNT and CDR2 is YENEEA in the germline V gene. In DNA form, the CDR3 reads TGTGCCAGCAGCAGATCGGAGAGTGAGCAGTTCTTC. This gives the protein CASSRSESEQFF. The full variable domain, with the rest looked up from reference TRBV11-3 and TRBJ2-1, is EAGVVQSPRYKIIEKKQPVAFWCNPISGHNTLYWYLQNLGQGPELLIRYENEEAVDDSQLPKDRFSAERLKGVDSTLKIQPAELGDSAVYLCASSRSESEQFFGPGTRLTVL.

This chain links TRBV18 with TRBJ2-7, with a tentative D call TRBD1 (7 bases). Per the germline V gene, CDR1 is KGHSH and CDR2 is LQKENI. The CDR3 sequence is 13 residues long. Trimming left V 6 bases short and J 2 bases short, with 11 bases between. The CDR3 is CASSGGQTYEQYF. In DNA form, the CDR3 reads TGTGCCAGCTCCGGGGGACAGACCTACGAGCAGTACTTC.

The chain recombines TRBV19 with TRBJ2-6; D is unclear. V was clipped by 4 bases and J by 1 base, with 11 bases between them. CDR3 size: 16 residues. The V gene's germline CDR1 is LNHDA and CDR2 SQIVND (reference sequence). This CDR3 is CASSRTTRSGANVLTF. In DNA, the CDR3 is TGTGCCAGTAGTAGGACGACAAGGTCTGGGGCCAACGTCCTGACTTTC.

In its sample, this clone was seen a few times. The chain combines TRBV28 with TRBJ1-2; possible D gene TRBD1, 5 bases. V was pared by 6 bases and J by 5 bases, with 19 bases between. This CDR3 is 15 amino acids long. The V gene's germline CDR1 is MDHEN and CDR2 SYDVKM. The CDR3 DNA reads as TGTGCCAGCAGCATTACTGGGGGTAAAACTTATGGCTACACCTTC. Encoded protein: CASSITGGKTYGYTF.

This clone appeared a few times. V and J are TRBV19 and TRBJ1-2; tentative D call: TRBD1 (5 bases). The V gene lost 5 bases and the J gene lost 7 bases, with 20 bases spanning the gap. The CDR3 runs to 15 residues. Germline V gene lookup returns CDR1 LNHDA and CDR2 SQIVND (reference sequence). The CDR3 nucleotides are TGTGCCAGTAGTGCACCCGGGACGCCCTCGGGTGGCTACACCTTC. It yields the protein CASSAPGTPSGGYTF.

This chain connects TRBV27 to TRBJ1-1; D remains unclear. CDR1 is MNHEY and CDR2 is SMNVEV in the germline V gene (reference sequence). Trimming removed 6 bases at V and 1 base at J, with 9 bases between. The CDR3 has 13 amino acids. CDR3 residues: CASSRNWNTEAFF. The CDR3 DNA is TGTGCCAGCAGCAGGAATTGGAACACTGAAGCTTTCTTT.

The gene calls are TRBV30 and TRBJ2-7, with D possibly matching TRBD1 (6 bases). This CDR3 is 14 amino acids long. V was shortened by 1 base and J by 4 bases, with 14 bases between the two germline ends. Germline values: CDR1 GTSNPN, CDR2 SVGIG (reference sequence). CDR3 region: CAWSGAGAKYEQYF. As DNA, the CDR3 is TGTGCCTGGAGTGGAGCAGGGGCTAAATACGAGCAGTACTTC.

V is TRBV2 and J is TRBJ2-3, with D possibly being TRBD1 (6 bases). Germline V gives CDR1 SNHLY, CDR2 FYNNEI. The CDR3 covers 13 residues. V was clipped by 6 bases and J by 3 bases, with 10 bases between them. CDR3: CASSGQPTDTQYF. CDR3 DNA sequence: TGTGCCAGCAGCGGACAGCCGACAGATACGCAGTATTTT.

The CDR3 DNA follows: TGCGCCAGCAGGCAGCCGGGACAGAATTATGGCTACACCTTC. This gives the protein CASRQPGQNYGYTF. The rearrangement joins TRBV4-1 to TRBJ1-2, with 7 bases aligning to TRBD1. With 6 bases clipped from V and 5 bases from J, the junction kept 9 bases outside the gene matches. The germline CDR1 and CDR2 sequences are MGHRA and YSYEKL. CDR3 size: 14 residues.

The chain combines TRBV10-3 with TRBJ2-3; weak D call: TRBD1 (6 bases). The CDR3 sequence is 16 residues long. Trimming cost V 2 bases and J 9 bases, with 21 bases left between them. Germline V lookup: CDR1 ENHRY, CDR2 SYGVKD. DNA for the CDR3: TGTGCCATCAGTGAGCCGGCAGCGGCCCTAGGGGGAACGCAGTATTTT. Translating gives CAISEPAAALGGTQYF.

This sequence joins TRBV19 and TRBJ2-3, with D unresolved. The CDR3 runs to 16 residues. Germline V gene lookup returns CDR1 LNHDA and CDR2 SQIVND (reference sequence). V dropped 5 bases and J dropped 0 bases, with 15 bases sitting between them. Written as DNA, the CDR3 is TGTGCCAGTAGTCGACAAGCGCCTCCTAGCACAGATACGCAGTATTTT. This encodes CASSRQAPPSTDTQYF.

In its sample, this clone was seen once. V and J are TRBV7-6 and TRBJ2-1, with 9 bases aligning to TRBD2. The CDR3 extends over 16 amino acids. The V and J ends lost 5 bases and 9 bases, in that order; junction bases with no gene match: 14. The germline V gene encodes CDR1 SGHVS and CDR2 FNYEAQ. This CDR3 is CASSPSGREGRGEQFF. CDR3 coding DNA: TGTGCCAGCAGCCCGTCCGGGCGGGAGGGCCGGGGTGAGCAGTTCTTC.

The chain joins TRBV7-8 to TRBJ2-7; perhaps TRBD1 as D (5 bases). This CDR3 contains 15 residues. Trimming removed 5 bases from V and 5 bases from J, with 19 bases in between. Per germline, CDR1 SGHVS and CDR2 FQNEAQ. CDR3 DNA: TGTGCCAGCAGCCTCGGGCAGGGCGGAGTGAACGAGCAGTACTTC. Its protein product is CASSLGQGGVNEQYF.

The V and J genes are TRBV27 and TRBJ2-7; 7 bases agree with TRBD2. Germline lookup yields CDR1 MNHEY and CDR2 SMNVEV (reference sequence). Trimming took 2 bases from V and 0 from J; bases not matched to a gene: 4. The CDR3 sequence is 15 residues long. The CDR3 nucleotides read TGTGCCAGCAGTTTAAAATGGGGGGGCTCCTACGAGCAGTACTTC. Translating gives CASSLKWGGSYEQYF.

The table lists this clone with a few counts. The rearrangement links TRBV2 to TRBJ2-5; a possible D gene is TRBD1 (6 bases). V shed 7 bases and J shed 1 base, with 10 bases lying between them. From germline, CDR1 is SNHLY and CDR2 FYNNEI. The CDR3 length is 13 residues. CDR3 bases: TGTGCCAGCACCGGACAGCTCCAAGAGACCCAGTACTTC. Protein: CASTGQLQETQYF.

The chain links TRBV6-1 to TRBJ2-7; 11 bases match TRBD1. The germline V gene encodes CDR1 MNHNS and CDR2 SASEGT. The CDR3 loop spans 15 amino acids. After removal of 0 bases from V and 3 bases from J, the junction contained 1 base not matched to a gene. CDR3 DNA sequence: TGTGCCAGCAGTGAAGCGGGGACAGGGGGCTACGAGCAGTACTTC. Translation gives CASSEAGTGGYEQYF.

The chain carries TRBV5-1 and TRBJ2-7; D remains ambiguous. Trimming took off 0 bases at V and 3 bases at J, with 7 bases between the two ends. The CDR3 is 13 amino acids. Germline CDR1 is SGHRS and CDR2 is YFSETQ. In nucleotides, the CDR3 is TGCGCCAGCAGCTTGGAGGGTCTCTACGAGCAGTACTTC. Translating gives CASSLEGLYEQYF.

The V gene is TRBV28, the J gene TRBJ2-3; the match to TRBD1 covers 7 bases. The CDR3 is 12 amino acids. The germline gives CDR1 MDHEN, CDR2 SYDVKM. The V segment lost 6 bases and the J segment 8 bases; nucleotides outside the gene matches: 5. As DNA, the CDR3 is TGTGCCAGCAGACAGGGGATAGGTACGCAGTATTTT. Translating it yields CASRQGIGTQYF.